This T cell receptor (beta chain) was recorded in a study of blood T cell repertoires in COVID-19. Study in general: There were acute and convalescent COVID-19 samples, and they came from the United States, Italy and Spain.

CDR1 SGHDT and CDR2 YYEEEE come from the germline V gene. The CDR3 runs 14 residues. Trimming left V 6 bases short and J 1 base short, with 13 bases between. This table comes from immunoSEQ multiplex PCR, and its TCRdb copy is limited to in-frame clones, with some not included. The sample yields approximately 190,000 clones, 82% seen once. The chain links TRBV5-6 to TRBJ1-1; possible D gene TRBD1, 6 bases. The receptor was derived from a woman in her sixties or seventies with COVID-19, enrolled during active disease. Sequenced: peripheral blood. The CDR3 sequence: CASNIDRPNTEAFF. The CDR3 DNA reads TGTGCCAGCAATATAGACAGGCCGAACACTGAAGCTTTCTTT.